Listed below are T cell receptor beta chains from one sample, sequenced in a study of cytomegalovirus exposure and HLA in healthy donors. Some clones are missing from TCRdb's copy, which holds only in-frame ones; the method was immunoSEQ multiplex PCR. The sample consists of 150,000 or so clones, around 88% of them appearing once. The sample comprised PBMCs. These receptors originate from a woman aged 18-29 years in good health and CMV-seronegative. Each CDR3 is given with its conserved first and last residue.

j_gene: TRBJ1-1
v_gene: TRBV2
CDR3aa: CAGGGSETEAFF

j_gene: TRBJ2-5
v_gene: TRBV28
CDR3aa: CASGDSLQETQYF

j_gene: TRBJ2-3
v_gene: TRBV2
CDR3aa: CASSVTRNTDTQYF

j_gene: TRBJ2-7
v_gene: TRBV28
CDR3aa: CASSYREYEQYF

j_gene: TRBJ2-1
v_gene: TRBV18
CDR3aa: CASSPFEVADLYNEQFF

j_gene: TRBJ1-5
v_gene: TRBV7-9
CDR3aa: CASSLAEGNQPQHF

j_gene: TRBJ2-3
v_gene: TRBV27
CDR3aa: CASSSSTDSTDTQYF

j_gene: TRBJ1-1
v_gene: TRBV30
CDR3aa: CASGQGNTEAFF

j_gene: TRBJ2-1
v_gene: TRBV6-6
CDR3aa: CASERGDYNEQFF

j_gene: TRBJ1-1
v_gene: TRBV15
CDR3aa: CATSREGGQLNTEAFF

j_gene: TRBJ1-3
v_gene: TRBV6-6
CDR3aa: CASKQGANGNTIYF

j_gene: TRBJ1-1
v_gene: TRBV10-1
CDR3aa: CASRQDGWTEAFF

j_gene: TRBJ1-5
v_gene: TRBV15
CDR3aa: CATRRPGQGPQPQHF

j_gene: TRBJ2-7
v_gene: TRBV28
CDR3aa: CASRVGQGGTYEQYF

j_gene: TRBJ1-2
v_gene: TRBV20-1
CDR3aa: CSASDYGYTF

j_gene: TRBJ2-5
v_gene: TRBV28
CDR3aa: CASSFSVIQELTQYF

j_gene: TRBJ1-6
v_gene: TRBV6-1
CDR3aa: CASSARGQSSYNSPLHF

j_gene: TRBJ2-1
v_gene: TRBV18
CDR3aa: CASSTTSGMGNEQFF

j_gene: TRBJ2-3
v_gene: TRBV30
CDR3aa: CAWSFSRVGPDTQYF

j_gene: TRBJ1-2
v_gene: TRBV7-9
CDR3aa: CASSPYDRPLYGYTF

j_gene: TRBJ1-4
v_gene: TRBV27
CDR3aa: CASSETGLGGIGKLFF

j_gene: TRBJ2-7
v_gene: TRBV11-3
CDR3aa: CASSETGTPYEQYF

j_gene: TRBJ1-4
v_gene: TRBV7-9
CDR3aa: CASSLVGTGGEIEEKLFF

j_gene: TRBJ2-7
v_gene: TRBV28
CDR3aa: CASSSEVKYEQYF

j_gene: TRBJ2-3
v_gene: TRBV28
CDR3aa: CASRASATDTQYF

j_gene: TRBJ2-2
v_gene: TRBV6-1
CDR3aa: CASSGRQGAISTGELFF

j_gene: TRBJ2-5
v_gene: TRBV2
CDR3aa: CASSEHRGVQETQYF

j_gene: TRBJ1-1
v_gene: TRBV27
CDR3aa: CASALQGMNTEAFF

j_gene: TRBJ2-1
v_gene: TRBV2
CDR3aa: CASTRTGFLRNEQFF

j_gene: TRBJ2-5
v_gene: TRBV29-1
CDR3aa: CSEHRGSDPQETQYF

j_gene: TRBJ2-7
v_gene: TRBV27
CDR3aa: CASSRQGGEQYF

j_gene: TRBJ1-5
v_gene: TRBV18
CDR3aa: CASSPRDSLDQPQHF

j_gene: TRBJ2-5
v_gene: TRBV15
CDR3aa: CATSSGQGQETQYF

j_gene: TRBJ1-6
v_gene: TRBV19
CDR3aa: CASGTGNSPLHF

j_gene: TRBJ1-1
v_gene: TRBV19
CDR3aa: CASSIMVASAEAFF